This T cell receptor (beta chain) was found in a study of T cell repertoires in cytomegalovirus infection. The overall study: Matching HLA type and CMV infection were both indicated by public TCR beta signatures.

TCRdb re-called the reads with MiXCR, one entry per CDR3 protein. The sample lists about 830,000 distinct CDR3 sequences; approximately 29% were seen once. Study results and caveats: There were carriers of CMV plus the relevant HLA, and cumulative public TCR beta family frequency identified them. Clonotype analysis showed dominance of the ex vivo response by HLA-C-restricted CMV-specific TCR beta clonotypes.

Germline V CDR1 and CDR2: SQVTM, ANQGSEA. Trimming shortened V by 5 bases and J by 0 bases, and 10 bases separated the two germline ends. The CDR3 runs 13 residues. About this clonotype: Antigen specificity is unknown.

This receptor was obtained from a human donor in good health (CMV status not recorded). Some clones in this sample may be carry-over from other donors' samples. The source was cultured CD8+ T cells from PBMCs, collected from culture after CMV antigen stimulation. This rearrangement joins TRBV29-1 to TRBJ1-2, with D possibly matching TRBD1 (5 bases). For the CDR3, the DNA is TGCAGCGTTACGGGGGGGACTAACTATGGCTACACCTTC. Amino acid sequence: CSVTGGTNYGYTF.